Listed below are T cell receptor beta chains from one sample, sequenced in a study of identical twins. Each CDR3 protein gets one entry after TCRdb re-called the 5' RACE reads with MiXCR. The sample has 700,000 or so distinct CDR3 sequences; approximately 9% are singletons. The same sample was also studied in work on yellow fever vaccine responses in identical twins.

Sequencing was carried out using PBMCs. The receptors stem from a woman aged 18-29 years in good health. CDR3s include the opening cysteine and the closing phenylalanine or tryptophan. D genes are given only for firm matches. Size tells how often a clone was seen (once, few, many) or the class of an expanded clone, and some rows leave it out.

>NA|TRBV29-1|TRBD1|TRBJ2-3
TGCAGCGTTGGACACAGGGGACCAGATACGCAGTATTTT
CSVGHRGPDTQYF
>few|TRBV7-2|TRBD2|TRBJ2-2
TGTGCCAGCAGCTTACCAGGACTAGCAGTTGGGGGGGAGCTGTTTTTT
CASSLPGLAVGGELFF
>few|TRBV3-1|TRBD2|TRBJ2-3
TGTGCCAGCAGCCAAGAATCCCCGGGACTAGCGGGAGCAGATACGCAGTATTTT
CASSQESPGLAGADTQYF
>many|TRBV28|TRBD2|TRBJ2-7
TGTGCCAGCCTCGGGACTAGCGGGACCCCCTACGAGCAGTACTTC
CASLGTSGTPYEQYF
>many|TRBV5-1|TRBD2|TRBJ2-1
TGCGCCAGCAGCCCTGGACTAGCGGGAGGTCATGAGCAGTTCTTC
CASSPGLAGGHEQFF
>few|TRBV27|TRBD1|TRBJ2-5
TGTGCCAGCAGATCAACGGGACAGGGCTTGTGGACCCAGTACTTC
CASRSTGQGLWTQYF
>many|TRBV5-1|NA|TRBJ1-6
TGCGCCAGCAGAGTCAAGGAGGGCTATAATTCACCCCTCCACTTT
CASRVKEGYNSPLHF
>many|TRBV6-1|NA|TRBJ2-1
TGTGCCAGCAGTGGGGTGGCGGCCGCACAATTCGAGCAGTTCTTC
CASSGVAAAQFEQFF
>many|TRBV4-2|TRBD1|TRBJ2-3
TGTGCCAGCAGCCCCCGCCAAGGGGGCAGCACAGATACGCAGTATTTT
CASSPRQGGSTDTQYF
>many|TRBV24-1|TRBD1|TRBJ2-5
TGTGCCACCAGTGATTTTACGGGACAGGGGGTTGTGACCCAGTACTTC
CATSDFTGQGVVTQYF
>NA|TRBV7-8|TRBD1|TRBJ2-7
TGTGCCAGCAGCCTGAGACAGGGCAACTACGAGCAGTACTTC
CASSLRQGNYEQYF
>many|TRBV29-1|TRBD1|TRBJ2-3
TGCAGCGTCGCAGGGGGCGCAGATACGCAGTATTTT
CSVAGGADTQYF
>NA|TRBV25-1|NA|TRBJ2-5
TGTGCCAGCAGGGAAAGTCCTCCCTCGCCCGGGACCCAGTACTTC
CASRESPPSPGTQYF
>many|TRBV3-1|NA|TRBJ2-2
TGTGCCAGCAGCCCGGGGTTCACTAGCCCCGGGGAGCTGTTTTTT
CASSPGFTSPGELFF
>NA|TRBV29-1|NA|TRBJ2-7
TGCAGCGTTGAAGGACCCGGCCACGAGCAGTACTTC
CSVEGPGHEQYF
>many|TRBV7-2|NA|TRBJ2-5
TGTGCCAGCAGCCTTAGCGCGTACCAAGAGACCCAGTACTTC
CASSLSAYQETQYF
>many|TRBV28|NA|TRBJ2-6
TGTGCCAGCAGTCCCCCGGGCAGGCCAATCTCTGGGGCCAACGTCCTGACTTTC
CASSPPGRPISGANVLTF
>NA|TRBV5-1|TRBD1|TRBJ2-6
TGCGCCAGCAGCTTGGCCGGGACAGGGGTCTCCGGGGCCAACGTCCTGACTTTC
CASSLAGTGVSGANVLTF
>NA|TRBV12-3/TRBV12-4|TRBD2|TRBJ2-2
TGTGCCAGCAGCTACTTCCTGGGGGGGGGCACCGGGGAGCTGTTTTTT
CASSYFLGGGTGELFF
>NA|TRBV24-1|NA|TRBJ2-2
TGTGCCACCAGTGACCCAGGCGACAGGGCGGGGACCGGGGAGCTGTTTTTT
CATSDPGDRAGTGELFF
>many|TRBV5-1|NA|TRBJ2-2
TGCGCCAGCAGATCAACAGGGTTAGCCGGGGAGCTGTTTTTT
CASRSTGLAGELFF
>NA|TRBV12-3/TRBV12-4|NA|TRBJ2-5
TGTGCCAGCAGTTTACCGTCAGAGACCCAGTACTTC
CASSLPSETQYF
>few|TRBV28|TRBD1|TRBJ1-3
TGTGCCACAGAGGAAGTCGGGCAGGGGGACACCATATATTTT
CATEEVGQGDTIYF
>many|TRBV4-3|TRBD1|TRBJ2-1
TGCGCCAGCAGCCAAGATGACAGGGCCGAGCAGTTCTTC
CASSQDDRAEQFF